The 23 T cell receptor beta chains presented below share a single source sample, sequenced in a study of T cells in Graves' hyperthyroidism and ophthalmopathy. RNA transcripts gave rise to amplified TCR beta CDR3 regions. HTBI primers were the set used in a first-round RT-PCR of the TCR CDR3. A single record per CDR3 protein comes from TCRdb applying MiXCR to the multiplex PCR reads. Found here are approximately 480,000 distinct CDR3 sequences, 20% to 25% of them singletons; the top ten hold 26%. Sample: blood. These receptors were taken from a young man with Graves' hyperthyroidism.

In the case of this clonotype: A much bigger clone sits one base away, suggesting this may be a read error. The CDR3 bases are TGTGCCAGCAGTTTATTGACTAGCGGGAGAGAGTCCCAGTACTTC. Its translation: CASSLLTSGRESQYF. The gene calls are TRBV28 and TRBJ2-5, with 12 bases fitting TRBD2. The length of the CDR3 is 15 residues. Germline CDR1 MDHEN, CDR2 SYDVKM.

The V call is TRBV2, the J call TRBJ2-7; possible D gene TRBD1, 6 bases. Germline CDR1 is SNHLY and CDR2 is FYNNEI. This CDR3 contains 16 residues. Trimming took off 8 bases at V and 0 bases at J, with 20 bases between the two ends. The chain's CDR3 is CASDFNTGTTSYEQYF. The CDR3, as DNA: TGTGCCAGCGACTTCAATACCGGGACAACCTCCTACGAGCAGTACTTC.

This clonotype was counted ten times or more. J is TRBJ1-2 and V is TRBV6-1; D not resolved. The CDR3 spans 15 residues. In germline, CDR1 is MNHNS, CDR2 SASEGT. V lost 4 bases and J 7 bases, leaving 19 bases between the germline ends. The CDR3 reads CASSGTRMSVSGYTF. CDR3 nucleotide sequence: TGTGCCAGCAGTGGGACGCGGATGTCGGTTAGTGGCTACACCTTC.

As for this clonotype: A much more abundant neighbour one base away suggests this may be a read error. The chain combines TRBV5-1 with TRBJ1-1; a weak D match, TRBD1 (6 bases). Deletions cut 3 bases from V and 1 base from J, with 13 bases between. Germline values: CDR1 SGHRS, CDR2 YFSETQ. CDR3 size: 15 residues. This CDR3 reads CASSSSGTSNTEAFF. The CDR3 DNA reads as TGCGCCAGCAGCTCCTCCGGGACATCGAACACTGAAGCTTTCTTT.

This clonotype was observed a handful of times. The CDR3 loop is CASRSTTQSSYEQYF. The CDR3 nucleotides read TGTGCCAGCAGGTCGACTACCCAGAGCTCCTACGAGCAGTACTTC. The rearrangement links TRBV11-2 to TRBJ2-7, with D possibly being TRBD2 (5 bases). The CDR3 totals 15 residues. V was shortened by 6 bases and J by 0 bases, with 15 bases between the two germline ends. The germline V gene has CDR1 SGHAT and CDR2 FQNNGV.

Many counts were recorded for this clonotype. V gene TRBV28 combines with J gene TRBJ1-5; D is undetermined. Trimming left V 6 bases short and J 2 bases short, with 14 bases between. The germline CDR1 and CDR2 sequences are MDHEN and SYDVKM. The CDR3 contains 15 residues. DNA of the CDR3: TGTGCCAGCAGCTTGGAAGGCGCGGGCAATCAGCCCCAGCATTTT. Protein sequence: CASSLEGAGNQPQHF.

J is TRBJ1-1 and V is TRBV28; D is unresolved. CDR3 length: 10 residues. Trimming cost V 6 bases and J 7 bases, with 6 bases left between them. Germline values: CDR1 MDHEN, CDR2 SYDVKM. CDR3 loop: CASRQDEAFF. CDR3 DNA sequence: TGTGCCAGCAGGCAAGATGAAGCTTTCTTT. Full variable domain (missing parts from reference TRBV28 and TRBJ1-1): DVKVTQSSRYLVKRTGEKVFLECVQDMDHENMFWYRQDPGLGLRLIYFSYDVKMKEKGDIPEGYSVSREKKERFSLILESASTNQTSMYLCASRQDEAFFGQGTRLTVV.

This clonotype appeared many times. The rearrangement uses TRBV12-3 or TRBV12-4 and TRBJ1-2; TRBD1 matches at 9 bases. Trimming at V came to 6 bases and at J to 3 bases, leaving 2 bases not matched to a gene. The CDR3 consists of 13 residues. The CDR3 is CASRGDRDYGYTF. CDR3 coding DNA: TGTGCCAGCAGGGGGGACAGGGACTATGGCTACACCTTC.

Note on this clonotype: Being one base from a much bigger clone, this may be a read error. The missing conserved phenylalanine or tryptophan at the end of this CDR3 makes a read error likely. This chain links TRBV2 with TRBJ1-1; 8 bases agree with TRBD1. Germline-derived CDR1 and CDR2 are SNHLY and FYNNEI. The CDR3 loop spans 15 amino acids. V dropped 6 bases and J dropped 0; count of bases not matched to a gene: 6. The CDR3 DNA follows: TGTGCCAGCAGCTTTAGGACAGGGATGAACACTGAAGCTTTCGTT. Translation: CASSFRTGMNTEAFV.

This clonotype was seen ten or more times. This chain joins TRBV29-1 and TRBJ1-1, with 7 bases aligning to TRBD1. Germline V gene lookup returns CDR1 SQVTM and CDR2 ANQGSEA. The CDR3 is 15 amino acids. The ends lost 4 bases at V and 5 bases at J; junction bases unmatched: 13. CDR3 protein: CSVGGSTGRGTEAFF. The CDR3 nucleotides are TGCAGCGTTGGAGGATCGACAGGGCGGGGTACTGAAGCTTTCTTT. Combining the CDR3 with reference TRBV29-1 and TRBJ1-1 gives the whole variable domain SAVISQKPSRDICQRGTSLTIQCQVDSQVTMMFWYRQQPGQSLTLIATANQGSEATYESGFVIDKFPISRPNLTFSTLTVSNMSPEDSSIYLCSVGGSTGRGTEAFFGQGTRLTVV.

This clonotype was detected ten times or more. The chain uses TRBV27 and TRBJ2-7; 7 bases match TRBD1. The CDR3 length is 13 residues. In germline, CDR1 is MNHEY, CDR2 SMNVEV (reference sequence). V lost 8 bases to trimming and J lost 2 bases; unmatched junction nucleotides: 6. DNA of the CDR3: TGTGCCAGCGGCATGACAGGGACCTACGAGCAGTACTTC. It is translated as CASGMTGTYEQYF.

This clonotype was observed a handful of times. The chain recombines TRBV10-2 with TRBJ1-1; D is uncertain. This CDR3 is built from 13 residues. Trimming stripped 9 bases from V and 6 bases from J, with 17 bases between. The V gene's germline CDR1 is WSHSY and CDR2 SAAADI. The CDR3 here is CASRGGEMAEAFF. CDR3 in DNA: TGCGCCAGTAGAGGCGGGGAAATGGCTGAAGCTTTCTTT.

The table lists this clonotype with many counts. The V gene is TRBV2, the J gene TRBJ2-2, with unresolved D. Deletions cut 6 bases from V and 4 bases from J, with 9 bases between. The CDR3 runs 13 residues. Germline CDR1 is SNHLY and CDR2 is FYNNEI. As DNA, the CDR3 is TGTGCCAGCAGCCTTTGGGGCACCGGGGAGCTGTTTTTT. This translates into CASSLWGTGELFF.

V usage is TRBV6-1 and J usage is TRBJ2-7; D possibly matches TRBD1 or TRBD2 (5 bases each). Per the germline V gene, CDR1 is MNHNS and CDR2 is SASEGT. The CDR3 totals 14 residues. Trimming cost V 3 bases and J 4 bases, with 13 bases left between them. CDR3 protein: CASSDTGQRYEQYF. The CDR3 nucleotides read TGTGCCAGCAGTGACACGGGGCAACGGTACGAGCAGTACTTC.

This clonotype was picked up many times. The chain carries TRBV28 and TRBJ1-2, with D tentatively TRBD1 (5 bases). V dropped 4 bases and J dropped 8 bases, with 20 bases sitting between them. Germline lookup yields CDR1 MDHEN and CDR2 SYDVKM. This CDR3 contains 15 residues. Here the CDR3 reads CASSSQMRQRRGYTF. In DNA, the CDR3 is TGTGCCAGCAGTTCCCAAATGCGACAGCGTAGGGGCTACACCTTC.

This clonotype has ten or more counts. CDR3: CASSLESRGGYTF. The CDR3 DNA sequence: TGTGCCAGCAGTTTAGAGAGCAGGGGCGGCTACACCTTC. The rearrangement joins TRBV12-3 or TRBV12-4 to TRBJ1-2; D is perhaps TRBD1 (6 bases). The CDR3 has 13 amino acids. V gave up 1 base and J gave up 8 bases, with 11 bases separating them.

This clonotype was found many times. V gene TRBV6-1 combines with J gene TRBJ1-5, with D tentatively TRBD1 (6 bases). V was shortened by 6 bases and J by 4 bases, with 13 bases between the two germline ends. This CDR3 is 14 amino acids long. CDR1 and CDR2 (germline): MNHNS, SASEGT. The CDR3 loop is CASRQGNANQPQHF. The DNA for the CDR3 is TGTGCCAGCAGGCAGGGGAATGCAAATCAGCCCCAGCATTTT.

The chain's CDR3 is CASSWNGGSASYNSPLHF. CDR3 bases: TGTGCCAGCAGTTGGAACGGGGGTTCAGCCTCCTATAATTCACCCCTCCACTTT. The chain combines TRBV6-5 with TRBJ1-6, with D possibly being TRBD1 (5 bases). Deletions cut 4 bases from V and 0 bases from J, with 16 bases between. The CDR3 is 18 residues long. CDR1 is MNHEY and CDR2 is SVGAGI in the germline V gene.

This clonotype was recorded many times. The V call is TRBV4-1, the J call TRBJ2-7, with D unclear. Trimming removed 1 base at V and 5 bases at J, with 6 bases between. CDR1 is MGHRA, CDR2 YSYEKL, per germline. This CDR3 is built from 12 residues. The CDR3 region is CASSQGRNEQYF. The DNA for the CDR3 is TGCGCCAGCAGCCAAGGGCGGAACGAGCAGTACTTC.

This clonotype was recorded at least ten times. The V and J genes are TRBV6-5 and TRBJ1-1, with D tentatively TRBD1 (6 bases). Deletions cut 6 bases from V and 1 base from J, with 12 bases between. The CDR3 has 14 residues. Germline V gene sequence: CDR1 MNHEY, CDR2 SVGAGI. The CDR3 loop is CASSPRGANTEAFF. CDR3 coding DNA: TGTGCCAGCAGCCCTAGGGGGGCGAACACTGAAGCTTTCTTT.

The chain uses TRBV6-2 or TRBV6-3 and TRBJ1-2; D is uncertain. The CDR3 is made up of 12 amino acids. Germline CDR1 MNHEY, CDR2 SVGEGT. Trimming pared 2 bases from V and 6 bases from J, leaving 7 bases between. The CDR3 DNA is TGTGCCAGCAGTTACATCGGGGATGGCTACACCTTC. As protein: CASSYIGDGYTF.

The chain links TRBV20-1 to TRBJ1-1, with D uncertain. CDR3 length: 13 amino acids. CDR1 and CDR2 (germline): DFQATT, SNEGSKA (reference sequence). The germline V and J ends were trimmed by 0 bases and 10 bases, with 15 bases remaining between them. DNA for the CDR3: TGCAGTGCTAGAGAGCCATCCCACGGCTCAGCTTTCTTT. This codes for CSAREPSHGSAFF.

At least ten counts were recorded for this clonotype. The J gene is TRBJ2-7, the V gene TRBV6-1; TRBD1 aligns across 8 bases. CDR1 is MNHNS, CDR2 SASEGT, per germline. The CDR3 has 14 amino acids. V trimming: 6 bases; J trimming: 5 bases; junction bases outside the gene matches: 9. The CDR3 region is CASSKPGQVNEQYF. CDR3 in DNA: TGTGCCAGCAGCAAACCGGGACAGGTAAACGAGCAGTACTTC.